This TCR beta chain was sequenced during a study of blood T cell repertoires in COVID-19 (dated by TCRdb to the early 2020s). The study in broad terms: Samples covering the acute and convalescent phases of COVID-19 were provided by collaborators in the United States, Italy and Spain. The samples were drawn from two sources: the first 160 participants of the ongoing ImmuneRACE study, and 1,000 to 1,500 subjects contributed by 6 global collaborators. The prospective study material was composed of cDNA or gDNA derived from T cells, B-cell-depleted T cells, or PBMCs. A de-identified subject ID, COVID-19 status, age in years and sex were almost always included in the sample metadata. HLA class I and class II types, where available, came from metadata supplied by the sample provider rather than from assay-based typing. Deeply sampled blood TCRbeta repertoires from subjects exposed to, actively infected with, or recovered from COVID-19 were included in the dataset. The repertoires were released in a freely available public database meant as a resource for research on the immune response to SARS-CoV-2. What the authors observed across the whole study: How much clinical and demographic metadata was included differed by source and by participant, and the metadata was provided uncurated.

Unmatched junction bases come to 3, with V trimmed by 1 base and J by 2 bases. Reading the germline V gene (reference sequence) gives CDR1 LNHNV and CDR2 YYDKDF. The cysteine opens and the phenylalanine closes a CDR3 of 15 amino acids. Only the CDR3 region is kept as DNA, spanning 45 bases read in frame from base 1. The collaborating institutions used their own protocols to collect whole blood in K2EDTA tubes. For TCRbeta analysis, collaborators shipped samples in one of three forms: frozen whole blood, isolated PBMCs, or DNA extracted from either of those sample types. About this clone itself: It lacks a known antigen. There are no base qualities to consult, and no much larger clone falls within one base.

The immunoSEQ Assay, a bias-controlled multiplex PCR, was used to amplify TCRbeta CDR3 regions from genomic DNA. The authors processed their data as follows. Nucleated cell counts per sample were estimated from amplification of reference gene primers within the assay. Sequence reads were collapsed and filtered to measure the absolute abundance of every unique TCRbeta CDR3 rearrangement. For each sample, productive Simpson clonality was calculated by taking the square root of Simpson's diversity index across productive rearrangements. As stored in TCRdb, this immuneACCESS dataset retains in-frame rearrangements with V and J assigned. A fraction of the clones does not appear; measured against another copy, unresolved V genes explain less than half of the discrepancy, and the remainder lacks a known reason. V, J and clone size derive from that table, while D and trimming were established from the DNA sequence. This sample gives 350,000 to 400,000 clones in total; around 90% of them show up just once. About 7% of the sample lies in the top ten.

The chain joins TRBV15 to TRBJ2-3; 7 of the junction bases match TRBD2. The receptor comes from a man younger than 35 with active or convalescent COVID-19. Material for sequencing was peripheral blood. The DNA reads TGTGCCACCAGCAGAGGACTAGCCTTCACAGATACGCAGTATTTT. The encoded protein is CATSRGLAFTDTQYF.